These 31 T cell receptor beta chains originate from one sample sequenced in a study of blood T cell repertoires in COVID-19. The assay was immunoSEQ multiplex PCR, and TCRdb's table has in-frame clones only and misses some. The sample gives about 380,000 clones, approximately 90% of which show up once; more than 0.95% is in the top ten. The material sequenced was PBMCs or T cells enriched from blood (not recorded which). These receptors were collected from a young woman who had recovered from COVID-19.

The gene calls are TRBV30 and TRBJ1-1; D possibly corresponds to TRBD1 (5 bases). The length of the CDR3 is 12 residues. With 1 base removed from V and 3 bases from J, the gap between germline ends came to 6 bases. Per germline, CDR1 GTSNPN and CDR2 SVGIG (reference sequence). The CDR3 DNA is TGTGCCTGGAGTGAGGGGTACACTGAAGCTTTCTTT. Its translation: CAWSEGYTEAFF.

The chain combines TRBV24-1 with TRBJ2-1; D remains ambiguous. Trimming left V 1 base short and J 3 bases short, with 9 bases between. Germline V gives CDR1 KGHDR, CDR2 SFDVKD. The CDR3 has 15 residues. CDR3: CATSDLESYYNEQFF. The CDR3, as DNA: TGTGCCACCAGTGATTTAGAATCCTACTACAATGAGCAGTTCTTC.

The CDR3 loop reads CASFTGGDNYGYTF. The CDR3 nucleotides read TGTGCCAGCTTCACAGGGGGCGATAACTATGGCTACACCTTC. The rearrangement joins TRBV6-6 to TRBJ1-2, with 9 bases identical to TRBD1. Looked up from germline, CDR1 is MNHNY and CDR2 is SVGAGI (reference sequence). V was clipped by 8 bases and J by 1 base; unmatched bases: 5. CDR3 size: 14 residues.

The chain couples TRBV18 to TRBJ2-1, with 8 bases aligning to TRBD1. The V gene end was trimmed by 1 base and the J gene end by 2 bases; junction bases not matched to a gene: 4. CDR3 length: 16 residues. The germline gives CDR1 KGHSH, CDR2 LQKENI. CDR3 coding DNA: TGTGCCAGCTCACCACGGCCAGGGGGCACCTACAATGAGCAGTTCTTC. Amino acid sequence: CASSPRPGGTYNEQFF. Filled out from reference TRBV18 and TRBJ2-1, the complete variable domain reads NAGVMQNPRHLVRRRGQEARLRCSPMKGHSHVYWYRQLPEEGLKFMVYLQKENIIDESGMPKERFSAEFPKEGPSILRIQQVVRGDSAAYFCASSPRPGGTYNEQFFGPGTRLTVL.

The chain joins TRBV19 to TRBJ1-1; 8 nucleotides match TRBD1. V trimming: 5 bases; J trimming: 3 bases; junction bases outside the gene matches: 8. Germline assignment: CDR1 LNHDA and CDR2 SQIVND (reference sequence). This CDR3 is built from 15 residues. The CDR3 DNA is TGTGCCAGTAGTCTCCAGGGGGCGCCGGACACTGAAGCTTTCTTT. Protein: CASSLQGAPDTEAFF.

DNA for the CDR3: TGTGCCAGCAGTGAAGCCGTGGAGGGACTAGCGAGGGACAATGAGCAGTTCTTC. It yields the protein CASSEAVEGLARDNEQFF. The chain uses TRBV2 and TRBJ2-1, with 10 bases lining up with TRBD2. The CDR3 contains 18 residues. V trimming: 0 bases; J trimming: 5 bases; junction bases outside the gene matches: 10. Per germline, CDR1 SNHLY and CDR2 FYNNEI.

The chain has TRBV7-3 and TRBJ1-1; possible D gene TRBD1, 5 bases. Germline V gene data show CDR1 as SGHTA and CDR2 as FQGTGA. Trimming pared 1 base from V and 5 bases from J, leaving 14 bases between. The CDR3 spans 15 residues. The CDR3 DNA reads TGTGCCAGCAGCTTAATAGCGGTAGGGGAGACTGAAGCTTTCTTT. This gives the protein CASSLIAVGETEAFF.

The chain uses TRBV4-1 and TRBJ2-2; TRBD1 is a possible D gene (6 bases). V was cut by 3 bases and J by 1 base, with 9 bases left in between. This CDR3 is 15 amino acids long. Per the germline V gene, CDR1 is MGHRA and CDR2 is YSYEKL. CDR3 nucleotide sequence: TGCGCCAGCAGCCAGAAGGACAGGAACACCGGGGAGCTGTTTTTT. Translated, it gives CASSQKDRNTGELFF.

The V and J genes are TRBV6-1 and TRBJ2-2, with D possibly TRBD2 on 7 matching bases. The CDR3 has 17 amino acids. The V gene lost 2 bases and the J gene lost 1 base, with 14 bases spanning the gap. The germline V gene has CDR1 MNHNS and CDR2 SASEGT. The CDR3 nucleotides are TGTGCCAGCAGTGAAAGTTCGGGGGGCTGGAACACCGGGGAGCTGTTTTTT. Translating it yields CASSESSGGWNTGELFF.

The chain's CDR3 is CASSYDTDSYEAFF. CDR3 bases: TGTGCCAGCAGTTACGATACAGATTCCTATGAAGCTTTCTTT. The gene calls are TRBV6-2 or TRBV6-3 and TRBJ1-1; no reliable D call. V was pared by 2 bases and J by 7 bases, with 14 bases between. This CDR3 region has 14 residues. In germline, CDR1 is MNHEY, CDR2 SVGEGT.

V is TRBV7-9 and J is TRBJ2-5, with a possible D match to TRBD1 (6 bases). The germline CDR1 and CDR2 sequences are SEHNR and FQNEAQ (reference sequence). This CDR3 is 13 amino acids long. V lost 7 bases, J lost 5 bases, and 14 bases lay in between. The CDR3 DNA reads TGTGCCAGCAAGGAGACAGGCGGGGAGACCCAGTACTTC. Translated, it gives CASKETGGETQYF.

The chain couples TRBV27 to TRBJ1-2, with a weak D call TRBD1 (5 bases). Trimming shortened V by 2 bases and J by 4 bases, and 17 bases separated the two germline ends. This CDR3 comprises 16 residues. Germline assignment: CDR1 MNHEY and CDR2 SMNVEV (reference sequence). The CDR3 region is CASSLGAGRDRYGYTF. In DNA, the CDR3 is TGTGCCAGCAGTTTAGGCGCCGGGCGGGACCGCTATGGCTACACCTTC.

The chain carries TRBV6-5 and TRBJ1-3; 7 bases agree with TRBD1. The V gene's germline CDR1 is MNHEY and CDR2 SVGAGI. This CDR3 is 14 amino acids long. V shed 0 bases and J 5 bases; nucleotides not matched to a gene: 1. CDR3: CASSYSGGRNTIYF. The CDR3 DNA reads as TGTGCCAGCAGTTACTCAGGGGGCCGAAACACCATATATTTT.

On this clone: Additional DNA sequences in this sample encode the identical CDR3. V is TRBV5-6 and J is TRBJ1-5, with D possibly being TRBD1 (6 bases). V was shortened by 1 base and J by 4 bases, with 6 bases between the two germline ends. This CDR3 contains 13 residues. In germline, CDR1 is SGHDT, CDR2 YYEEEE. The CDR3 DNA reads TGTGCCAGCAGCTTGACAGGGAATCAGCCCCAGCATTTT. As protein: CASSLTGNQPQHF.

The CDR3 loop reads CASSHTGTQSSGYTF. The CDR3 DNA is TGTGCCAGCAGTCACACCGGGACACAGTCCTCGGGCTACACCTTC. The chain has TRBV6-5 and TRBJ1-2; weak D call: TRBD1 (6 bases). Trimming shortened V by 5 bases and J by 8 bases, and 21 bases separated the two germline ends. Germline values: CDR1 MNHEY, CDR2 SVGAGI. The CDR3 is made up of 15 amino acids.

The chain employs TRBV19 and TRBJ1-2; no clear D. Per germline, CDR1 LNHDA and CDR2 SQIVND (reference sequence). The CDR3 covers 13 residues. Trimming shortened V by 7 bases and J by 7 bases, and 16 bases separated the two germline ends. The CDR3 sequence: CASIFRGSGGYTF. As DNA, the CDR3 is TGTGCCAGTATATTCCGGGGAAGCGGTGGCTACACCTTC.

This clone was detected a few times. This sample includes further DNA sequences coding for the same CDR3. J is TRBJ1-5 and V is TRBV15; TRBD1 might be the D (5 bases). Trimming shortened V by 0 bases and J by 1 base, and 7 bases separated the two germline ends. Germline CDR1 LNHNV, CDR2 YYDKDF (reference sequence). The CDR3 runs 15 residues. In nucleotides, the CDR3 is TGTGCCACCAGCAGAGATCGGGGGAGCAATCAGCCCCAGCATTTT. This sequence encodes CATSRDRGSNQPQHF.

This rearrangement joins TRBV2 to TRBJ2-7, with D maybe TRBD1 (6 bases). Per germline, CDR1 SNHLY and CDR2 FYNNEI. The CDR3 is 13 residues long. V was shortened by 10 bases and J by 1 base, with 14 bases between the two germline ends. In DNA, the CDR3 is TGTGCCACCTCCGGGACACTGTCCTACGAGCAGTACTTC. Protein product: CATSGTLSYEQYF.

The chain couples TRBV6-2 or TRBV6-3 to TRBJ2-3; D not resolved. V was cut by 6 bases and J by 2 bases, with 12 bases left in between. CDR3 length: 14 residues. CDR1 is MNHEY, CDR2 SVGEGT, per germline. CDR3 nucleotide sequence: TGTGCCAGCAGCGTACTGATCCCCACAGATACGCAGTATTTT. This translates into CASSVLIPTDTQYF.

The chain recombines TRBV24-1 with TRBJ2-1, with 7 bases fitting TRBD1. The CDR3 runs 16 residues. V was pared by 5 bases and J by 5 bases, with 11 bases of the junction left unmatched. Germline CDR1 reads KGHDR; CDR2 reads SFDVKD. CDR3 region: CATSGLTGKGDNEQFF. CDR3 nucleotides: TGTGCCACCAGTGGCTTGACAGGGAAAGGGGACAATGAGCAGTTCTTC.

This chain uses TRBV9 with TRBJ1-1, with 7 bases fitting TRBD1. The J segment lost 1 base and the V segment lost 1 base, leaving 4 bases of the junction unmatched. The CDR3 is made up of 15 amino acids. The V gene's germline CDR1 is SGDLS and CDR2 YYNGEE. CDR3 DNA: TGTGCCAGCAGCGTATCCGACAGGGCGAACACTGAAGCTTTCTTT. Translation: CASSVSDRANTEAFF.

The gene calls are TRBV5-8 and TRBJ2-3, with unresolved D. The germline CDR1 and CDR2 sequences are SGHTS and YDEGEE. The germline V and J ends were trimmed by 4 bases and 0 bases, with 9 bases remaining between them. This CDR3 has 14 amino acids. CDR3 sequence (DNA): TGTGCCAGCAGCCCCGCAACTAGCACAGATACGCAGTATTTT. Protein: CASSPATSTDTQYF.

The rearrangement links TRBV9 to TRBJ1-4; D possibly corresponds to TRBD1 (6 bases). The CDR3 consists of 17 residues. The V gene's germline CDR1 is SGDLS and CDR2 YYNGEE. Trimming took off 0 bases at V and 3 bases at J, with 15 bases between the two ends. CDR3: CASSVDGGPWANEKLFF. The CDR3 DNA reads TGTGCCAGCAGCGTAGACGGGGGGCCGTGGGCTAATGAAAAACTGTTTTTT.

The rearrangement joins TRBV11-3 to TRBJ2-5, with 10 nucleotides matching TRBD1. V gave up 4 bases and J gave up 4 bases; unmatched junction bases: 6. The CDR3 totals 15 residues. Germline values: CDR1 SGHNT, CDR2 YENEEA. The CDR3 DNA sequence: TGTGCCAGCAGCTCCGGGACAGGGGTTCGAGAGACCCAGTACTTC. Translation: CASSSGTGVRETQYF.

This clone was recorded once. The V call is TRBV14, the J call TRBJ2-5; 11 bases align to TRBD2. CDR1 and CDR2 (germline): SGHDN, FVKESK. Trimming took 6 bases from V and 5 from J; bases not matched to a gene: 5. The CDR3 has 14 amino acids. CDR3 nucleotides: TGTGCCAGCAGGCCTAGCGGGGGGCCGGAGACCCAGTACTTC. Residues: CASRPSGGPETQYF.

The genes are TRBV11-2 and TRBJ2-3; 13 bases fit TRBD2. The V gene's germline CDR1 is SGHAT and CDR2 FQNNGV. Trimming removed 4 bases from V and 7 bases from J; junction bases left unmatched: 8. The CDR3 totals 16 residues. The CDR3 nucleotides are TGTGCCAGCAGCTCCCGGACTAGCGGGGGATTGCATACGCAGTATTTT. This translates into CASSSRTSGGLHTQYF.

The J gene is TRBJ1-1, the V gene TRBV9, with D unclear. The CDR3 is 16 amino acids. Germline CDR1 reads SGDLS; CDR2 reads YYNGEE. Trimming stripped 4 bases from V and 0 bases from J, with 16 bases between. CDR3 residues: CASSRNNRNLNTEAFF. CDR3 DNA sequence: TGTGCCAGCAGCAGAAATAACAGAAATTTGAACACTGAAGCTTTCTTT.

This clone came up once. The chain employs TRBV6-5 and TRBJ1-5, with no clear D. Germline lookup yields CDR1 MNHEY and CDR2 SVGAGI. V lost 0 bases and J 3 bases, leaving 6 bases between the germline ends. The CDR3 is 14 amino acids. The CDR3 DNA follows: TGTGCCAGCAGTTACTCCCCAAACAATCAGCCCCAGCATTTT. Encoded protein: CASSYSPNNQPQHF.

This chain links TRBV28 with TRBJ2-2, with unresolved D. Germline V gene sequence: CDR1 MDHEN, CDR2 SYDVKM. Trimming cost V 3 bases and J 0 bases, with 8 bases left between them. CDR3 length equals 15 residues. The CDR3 loop reads CASSLVQTNTGELFF. The CDR3, as DNA: TGTGCCAGCAGTTTGGTACAGACGAACACCGGGGAGCTGTTTTTT. The variable domain in full, completed from reference TRBV28 and TRBJ2-2, reads DVKVTQSSRYLVKRTGEKVFLECVQDMDHENMFWYRQDPGLGLRLIYFSYDVKMKEKGDIPEGYSVSREKKERFSLILESASTNQTSMYLCASSLVQTNTGELFFGEGSRLTVL.

The gene calls are TRBV28 and TRBJ2-7, with D possibly TRBD2 on 5 matching bases. Germline V gives CDR1 MDHEN, CDR2 SYDVKM. The CDR3 sequence is 15 residues long. The V end was cut by 9 bases, the J end by 0 bases, with 18 bases between. The CDR3 sequence: CASQGGRDFSYEQYF. As DNA, the CDR3 is TGTGCCAGTCAAGGTGGACGGGATTTCTCCTACGAGCAGTACTTC.

The genes are TRBV7-2 and TRBJ2-3, with a possible D match to TRBD2 (7 bases). The CDR3 is made up of 13 amino acids. Germline V lookup: CDR1 SGHTA, CDR2 FQGNSA. V was clipped by 5 bases and J by 15 bases, with 21 bases between them. This chain's CDR3 is CASSPDARGALYF. The DNA for the CDR3 is TGTGCCAGCAGCCCCGACGCACGGGGGGCCCTTTATTTT.